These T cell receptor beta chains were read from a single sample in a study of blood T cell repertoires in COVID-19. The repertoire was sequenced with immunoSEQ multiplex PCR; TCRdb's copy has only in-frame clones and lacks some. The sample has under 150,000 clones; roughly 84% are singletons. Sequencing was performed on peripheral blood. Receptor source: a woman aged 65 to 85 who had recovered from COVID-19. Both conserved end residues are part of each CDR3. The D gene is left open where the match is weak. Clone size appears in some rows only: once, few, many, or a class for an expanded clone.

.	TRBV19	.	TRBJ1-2	CASSIPARTNYGYTF	TGTGCCAGTAGTATTCCCGCCAGAACTAACTATGGCTACACCTTC
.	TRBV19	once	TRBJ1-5	CASRSIVGGHYGRPQHF	TGTGCCAGTAGAAGTATTGTTGGGGGCCACTACGGGCGGCCCCAGCATTTT
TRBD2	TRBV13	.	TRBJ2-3	CASSRRTSARTDTQYF	TGTGCCAGCAGCAGAAGGACTAGCGCCCGCACAGATACGCAGTATTTT
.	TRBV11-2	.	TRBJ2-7	CASSLGGANREQYF	TGTGCCAGCAGCTTAGGTGGGGCGAATCGCGAGCAGTACTTC
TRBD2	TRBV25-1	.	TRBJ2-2	CASSGRRGSNTGELFF	TGTGCCAGCAGCGGTAGGCGGGGGAGTAACACCGGGGAGCTGTTTTTT
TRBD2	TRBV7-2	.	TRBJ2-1	CASSRTSGHNEQFF	TGTGCCAGCAGCCGGACTAGCGGGCACAATGAGCAGTTCTTC
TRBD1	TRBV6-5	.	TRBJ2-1	CASSKQGPYNEQFF	TGTGCCAGCAGTAAACAGGGGCCTTACAATGAGCAGTTCTTC
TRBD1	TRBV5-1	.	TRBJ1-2	CASSPGQGNYGYTF	TGCGCCAGCAGCCCTGGACAGGGGAACTATGGCTACACCTTC
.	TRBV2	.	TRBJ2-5	CASSYTEGYTQETQYF	TGTGCCAGCAGTTATACAGAGGGCTACACACAAGAGACCCAGTACTTC
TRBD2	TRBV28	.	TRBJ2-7	CASSLYFLLGSGGSSYEQYF	TGTGCCAGCAGTTTATACTTTTTGTTGGGGTCGGGGGGGAGCTCCTACGAGCAGTACTTC
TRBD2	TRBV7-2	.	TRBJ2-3	CASRGAGTSTDTQYF	TGTGCCAGCAGGGGAGCGGGAACGAGCACAGATACGCAGTATTTT
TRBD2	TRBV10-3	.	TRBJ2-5	CATGTSGRILETQYF	TGTGCCACCGGGACTAGCGGGAGGATCTTAGAGACCCAGTACTTC
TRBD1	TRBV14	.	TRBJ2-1	CASSPPGHRGFGEQFF	TGTGCCAGCAGCCCTCCGGGGCACAGGGGGTTCGGTGAGCAGTTCTTC
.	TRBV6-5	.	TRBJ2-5	CASSYRLQETQYF	TGTGCCAGCAGTTATCGACTCCAAGAGACCCAGTACTTC
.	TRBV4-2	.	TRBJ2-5	CASSQPTEYQETQYF	TGTGCCAGCAGCCAGCCCACGGAGTACCAAGAGACCCAGTACTTC
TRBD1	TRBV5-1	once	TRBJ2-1	CASSSFGTGNNEQFF	TGCGCCAGCAGCTCCTTCGGGACAGGGAACAATGAGCAGTTCTTC
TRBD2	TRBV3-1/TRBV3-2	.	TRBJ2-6	CASSFNSGAASGANVLTF	TGTGCCAGCAGCTTTAATAGCGGGGCCGCCTCTGGGGCCAACGTCCTGACTTTC
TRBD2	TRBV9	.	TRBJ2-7	CASSVGEPGLAGEEEQYF	TGTGCCAGCAGCGTGGGGGAACCGGGACTAGCGGGAGAAGAGGAGCAGTACTTC
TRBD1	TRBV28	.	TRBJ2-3	CASSRQGASDTQYF	TGTGCCAGCAGCCGACAGGGGGCTTCAGATACGCAGTATTTT
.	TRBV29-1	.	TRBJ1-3	CSVGTSTGNTIYF	TGCAGCGTCGGGACAAGCACTGGAAACACCATATATTTT
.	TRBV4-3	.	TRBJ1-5	CASSPSAMGNQPQHF	TGCGCCAGCAGCCCTAGCGCAATGGGGAATCAGCCCCAGCATTTT
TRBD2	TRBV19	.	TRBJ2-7	CASSTRGSRTYEQYF	TGTGCCAGTAGTACCCGCGGGAGTAGAACCTACGAGCAGTACTTC
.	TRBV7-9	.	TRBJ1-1	CASSSLTEAFF	TGTGCCAGCAGCTCCCTCACTGAAGCTTTCTTT
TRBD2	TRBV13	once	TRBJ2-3	CASSPYLLPLAGDVTDTQYF	TGTGCCAGCAGCCCCTACCTCCTTCCGCTAGCGGGGGACGTCACAGATACGCAGTATTTT
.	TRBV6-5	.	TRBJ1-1	CASSNPPGGKAFF	TGTGCCAGCAGTAACCCCCCGGGGGGGAAAGCTTTCTTT
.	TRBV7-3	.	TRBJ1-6	CASSLLAGNSPLHF	TGTGCCAGCAGCTTACTGGCAGGGAATTCACCCCTCCACTTT
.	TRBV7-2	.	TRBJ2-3	CASTRRLGAADTQYF	TGTGCCAGCACTCGGCGACTGGGGGCCGCAGATACGCAGTATTTT
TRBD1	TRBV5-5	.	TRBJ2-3	CASSQGQFTDTQYF	TGTGCCAGCAGCCAGGGACAGTTCACAGATACGCAGTATTTT
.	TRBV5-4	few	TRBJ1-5	CASSLTGTNQPQHF	TGTGCCAGCAGCTTGACAGGGACCAATCAGCCCCAGCATTTT
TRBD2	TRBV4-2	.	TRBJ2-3	CASSQDPEGGGADTQYF	TGTGCCAGCAGCCAAGATCCCGAGGGCGGGGGGGCAGATACGCAGTATTTT
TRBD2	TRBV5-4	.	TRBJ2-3	CASSPPPLAGGGGNTQYF	TGTGCCAGCAGCCCCCCCCCACTAGCGGGAGGGGGGGGGAATACGCAGTATTTT
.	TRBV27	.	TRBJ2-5	CASSLGRGLLETQYF	TGTGCCAGCAGTTTGGGGAGGGGGTTGTTAGAGACCCAGTACTTC
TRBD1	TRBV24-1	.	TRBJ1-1	CATSDLPRRTGALNTEAFF	TGTGCCACCAGTGATTTGCCCCGCCGGACAGGGGCTTTGAACACTGAAGCTTTCTTT
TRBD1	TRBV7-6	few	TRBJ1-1	CASIRLGTGEVGAFF	TGTGCCAGCATCAGACTCGGGACAGGGGAGGTAGGAGCTTTCTTT
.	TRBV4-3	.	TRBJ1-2	CASSQGLTRGGAGGYTF	TGCGCCAGCAGCCAAGGCCTGACCCGAGGGGGGGCGGGCGGCTACACCTTC
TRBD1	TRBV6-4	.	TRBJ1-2	CASSAGQSYGYTF	TGTGCCAGCAGTGCGGGACAGTCCTATGGCTACACCTTC
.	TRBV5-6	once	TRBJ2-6	CASSLEGTGANVLTF	TGTGCCAGCAGCTTGGAGGGGACTGGGGCCAACGTCCTGACTTTC
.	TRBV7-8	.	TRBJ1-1	CASSDTGTEAFF	TGTGCCAGCAGTGACACGGGGACTGAAGCTTTCTTT
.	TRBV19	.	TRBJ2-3	CASSWGRTDTQYF	TGTGCCAGTTCTTGGGGGCGGACAGATACGCAGTATTTT
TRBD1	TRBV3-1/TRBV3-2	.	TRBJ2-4	CASGTGTGDLNIQYF	TGTGCCAGCGGCACCGGGACAGGGGACTTAAACATTCAGTACTTC
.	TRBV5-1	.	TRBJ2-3	CASSLGSSTDTQYF	TGCGCCAGCAGCTTGGGTTCGAGCACAGATACGCAGTATTTT
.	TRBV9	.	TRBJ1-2	CASAGGINYGYTF	TGTGCCAGCGCGGGAGGTATTAACTATGGCTACACCTTC
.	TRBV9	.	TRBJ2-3	CASSARGQGGDTQYF	TGTGCCAGCAGCGCCCGTGGACAGGGAGGGGATACGCAGTATTTT